These 9 T cell receptor beta chains share one sample of origin, sequenced in a study of blood T cell repertoires in COVID-19. Method: immunoSEQ multiplex PCR; TCRdb's copy keeps in-frame clones and lacks some. The table has about 300,000 clones, around 89% seen once; the top ten hold 6.3%. Material for sequencing was peripheral blood. These receptor sequences come from a woman aged 50 to 65 with COVID-19, enrolled during active disease.

Comment on this clone: This CDR3 is missing its conserved last phenylalanine or tryptophan, likely due to a read error. No DNA is shown, since the ends of the CDR3 on it are uncertain; the CDR3 is the one TCRdb lists. The rearrangement uses TRBV2 and TRBJ1-1. The CDR3 is 12 amino acids in total, end residues counted. The germline CDR1 and CDR2 sequences are SNHLY and FYNNEI. The CDR3 loop is CASSGKGLVLLL.

The chain joins TRBV5-4 to TRBJ1-1; 9 positions match TRBD1. This CDR3 spans 16 amino acids. Per germline, CDR1 SGHNT and CDR2 YYREEE (reference sequence). V trimming: 2 bases; J trimming: 1 base; junction bases outside the gene matches: 6. The CDR3 loop is CASSFWVGQGNTEAFF. For the CDR3, the DNA is TGTGCCAGCAGCTTTTGGGTGGGACAGGGGAACACTGAAGCTTTCTTT. The full variable domain, with the rest looked up from reference TRBV5-4 and TRBJ1-1, is ETGVTQSPTHLIKTRGQQVTLRCSSQSGHNTVSWYQQALGQGPQFIFQYYREEENGRGNFPPRFSGLQFPNYSSELNVNALELDDSALYLCASSFWVGQGNTEAFFGQGTRLTVV.

The V and J genes are TRBV19 and TRBJ1-5, with D perhaps matching TRBD1 (6 bases). The CDR3 is 13 residues long. Germline V gives CDR1 LNHDA, CDR2 SQIVND (reference sequence). Trimming shortened V by 3 bases and J by 5 bases, and 8 bases separated the two germline ends. The CDR3 nucleotides read TGTGCCAGTAGTATTTACAGGGATCAGCCCCAGCATTTT. The encoded protein is CASSIYRDQPQHF.

The chain carries TRBV4-2 and TRBJ2-7; 10 nucleotides align to TRBD2. Trimming took 1 base from V and 2 from J; bases not matched to a gene: 2. The CDR3 covers 15 residues. Germline-derived CDR1 and CDR2 are LGHNA and YNFKEQ. The CDR3, as DNA: TGTGCCAGCAGCCAAGGGCTAGCGGGGGCCTACGAGCAGTACTTC. It translates to CASSQGLAGAYEQYF.

V is TRBV19 and J is TRBJ1-1, with D possibly matching TRBD1 (6 bases). Trimming removed 1 base from V and 4 bases from J, with 13 bases in between. Germline CDR1 is LNHDA and CDR2 is SQIVND (reference sequence). This CDR3 comprises 15 residues. The CDR3 coding sequence is TGTGCCAGTAGTATAGGTGGCCTGGGGGCCACTGAAGCTTTCTTT. It encodes CASSIGGLGATEAFF.

The chain recombines TRBV7-9 with TRBJ1-5, with 8 bases lining up with TRBD1. V lost 0 bases, J lost 0 bases, and 10 bases stayed unmatched. The CDR3 runs to 19 residues. CDR1 SEHNR and CDR2 FQNEAQ come from the germline V gene (reference sequence). The CDR3 loop reads CASSLARTGSPYSNQPQHF. CDR3 bases: TGTGCCAGCAGCTTAGCCCGGACAGGGAGTCCGTATAGCAATCAGCCCCAGCATTTT.

The chain carries TRBV4-2 and TRBJ2-7, with 11 bases fitting TRBD2. Germline V gene lookup returns CDR1 LGHNA and CDR2 YNFKEQ. This CDR3 spans 15 amino acids. V dropped 0 bases and J dropped 7; count of bases not matched to a gene: 5. CDR3 coding DNA: TGTGCCAGCAGCCAAGATAGCGGGAGGGCCCGTGAGCAGTACTTC. This translates into CASSQDSGRAREQYF.

This clone came up a few times. The rearrangement links TRBV3-1 (or the pseudogene TRBV3-2) to TRBJ1-2, with 7 bases aligning to TRBD1. V shed 0 bases and J 4 bases; nucleotides not matched to a gene: 11. This CDR3 has 17 amino acids. From germline, CDR1 is LGHDT and CDR2 YNNKEL (reference sequence). The CDR3 region is CASSQDTFRTGFYGYTF. CDR3 nucleotide sequence: TGTGCCAGCAGCCAAGATACGTTTAGGACAGGATTCTATGGCTACACCTTC.

The V and J genes are TRBV18 and TRBJ2-5, with a possible D match to TRBD1 (6 bases). The germline V gene has CDR1 KGHSH and CDR2 LQKENI. The CDR3 loop spans 15 amino acids. Trimming stripped 0 bases from V and 5 bases from J, with 13 bases between. CDR3 residues: CASSPPNGGGETQYF. The CDR3 coding sequence is TGTGCCAGCTCACCACCTAATGGGGGCGGTGAGACCCAGTACTTC.